Sequencing of this T cell receptor beta chain was carried out in a study of radiotherapy plus CTLA-4 blockade in lung cancer. Study conclusions and caveats: In blood, tumor-derived TCR clones expanded after radiotherapy plus ipilimumab.

Comment on this clone: What it binds is unknown.

V was shortened by 6 bases and J by 1 base, with 16 bases between the two germline ends. Germline lookup yields CDR1 SNHLY and CDR2 FYNNEI. The CDR3 is made up of 16 amino acids. Sequencing was performed with immunoSEQ multiplex PCR; in TCRdb, only in-frame clones are kept and a portion is missing. This sample carries 15,000 to 20,000 clones, around 86% of them seen once, and the ten largest clones take around 22%. V usage is TRBV2 and J usage is TRBJ1-5; a weak D match, TRBD1 (5 bases). This TCR was recovered from a human donor with non-small cell lung cancer whose response to radiotherapy plus ipilimumab could not be evaluated. The input for sequencing was peripheral blood, taken from a patient treated with radiotherapy plus ipilimumab. The CDR3 coding sequence is TGTGCCAGCAGGGGGGGGACCGGCATAAGCAATCAGCCCCAGCATTTT. Translating it yields CASRGGTGISNQPQHF.